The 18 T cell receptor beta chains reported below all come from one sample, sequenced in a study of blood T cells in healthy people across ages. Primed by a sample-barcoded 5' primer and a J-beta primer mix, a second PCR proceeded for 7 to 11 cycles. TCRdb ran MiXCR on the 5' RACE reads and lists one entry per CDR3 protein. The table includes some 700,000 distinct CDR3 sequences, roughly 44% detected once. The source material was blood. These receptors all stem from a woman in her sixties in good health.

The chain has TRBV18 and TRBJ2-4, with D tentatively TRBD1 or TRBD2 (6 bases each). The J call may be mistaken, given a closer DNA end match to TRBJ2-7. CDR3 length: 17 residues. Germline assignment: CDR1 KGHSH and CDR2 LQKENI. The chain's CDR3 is CASSPTDGGTVGYEQYF. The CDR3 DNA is TGTGCCAGCTCACCGACGGACGGGGGCACTGTGGGCTACGAGCAGTACTTC.

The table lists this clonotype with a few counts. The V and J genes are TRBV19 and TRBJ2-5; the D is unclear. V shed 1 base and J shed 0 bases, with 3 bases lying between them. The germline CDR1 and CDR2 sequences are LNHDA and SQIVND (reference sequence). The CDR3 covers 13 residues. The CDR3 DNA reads TGTGCCAGTAGTATAGCGGACCAAGAGACCCAGTACTTC. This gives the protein CASSIADQETQYF.

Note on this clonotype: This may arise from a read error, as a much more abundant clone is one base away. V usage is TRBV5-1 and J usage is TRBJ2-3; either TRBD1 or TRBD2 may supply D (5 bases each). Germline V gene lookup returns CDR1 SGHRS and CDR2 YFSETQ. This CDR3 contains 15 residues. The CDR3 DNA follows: TGCGTCAGCAGCCCGCAGGGAGCTGTCACAGATACGCAGTATTTT. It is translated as CVSSPQGAVTDTQYF.

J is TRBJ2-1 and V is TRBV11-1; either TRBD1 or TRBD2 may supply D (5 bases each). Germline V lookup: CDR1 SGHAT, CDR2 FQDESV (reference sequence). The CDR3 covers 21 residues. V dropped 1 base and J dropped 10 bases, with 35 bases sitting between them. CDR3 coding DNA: TGTGCCAGCAGCTTAGGACTGACACAGGCGCGAGAAGGCGAGGGAGTCACGGAGCAGTTCTTC. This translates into CASSLGLTQAREGEGVTEQFF.

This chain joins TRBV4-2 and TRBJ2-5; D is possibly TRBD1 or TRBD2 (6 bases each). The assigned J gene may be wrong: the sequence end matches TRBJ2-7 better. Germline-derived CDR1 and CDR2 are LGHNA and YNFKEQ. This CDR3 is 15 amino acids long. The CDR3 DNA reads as TGTGCCAGCAGCCCTTATGAGGGGGGAACCTACGAGCAGTACTTC. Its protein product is CASSPYEGGTYEQYF.

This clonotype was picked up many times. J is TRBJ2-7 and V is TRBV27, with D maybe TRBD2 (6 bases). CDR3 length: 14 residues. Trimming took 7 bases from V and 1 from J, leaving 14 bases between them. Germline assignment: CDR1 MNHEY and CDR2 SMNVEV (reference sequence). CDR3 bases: TGTGCCAGCATGGACCTGGAGGGATCCTACGAGCAGTACTTC. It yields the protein CASMDLEGSYEQYF.

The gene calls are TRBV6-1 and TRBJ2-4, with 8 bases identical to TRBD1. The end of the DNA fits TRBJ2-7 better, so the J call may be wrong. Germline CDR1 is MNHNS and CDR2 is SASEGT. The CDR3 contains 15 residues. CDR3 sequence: CASSEGAGQGPEQYF. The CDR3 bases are TGTGCCAGCAGTGAAGGGGCTGGACAGGGACCCGAGCAGTACTTC.

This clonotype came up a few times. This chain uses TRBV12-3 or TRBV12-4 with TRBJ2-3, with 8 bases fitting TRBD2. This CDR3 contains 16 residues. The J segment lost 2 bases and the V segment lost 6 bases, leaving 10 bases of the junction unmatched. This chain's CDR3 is CASSPRTSPYTDTQYF. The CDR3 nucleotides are TGTGCCAGCAGCCCCCGGACTAGCCCCTACACAGATACGCAGTATTTT.

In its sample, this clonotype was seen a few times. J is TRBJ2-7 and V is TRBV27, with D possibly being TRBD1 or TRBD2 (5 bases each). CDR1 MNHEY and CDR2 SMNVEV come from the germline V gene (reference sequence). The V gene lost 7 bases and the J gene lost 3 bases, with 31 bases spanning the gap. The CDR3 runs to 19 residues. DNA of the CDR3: TGTGCCAGCAAACCGAGGGGACGGCCTGGGAATATGATCTTCTACGAGCAGTACTTC. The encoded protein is CASKPRGRPGNMIFYEQYF.

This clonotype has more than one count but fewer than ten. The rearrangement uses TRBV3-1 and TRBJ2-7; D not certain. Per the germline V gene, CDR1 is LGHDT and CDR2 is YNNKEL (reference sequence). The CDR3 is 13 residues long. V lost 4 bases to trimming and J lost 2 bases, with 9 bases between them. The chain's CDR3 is CASSPSPAYEQYF. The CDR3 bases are TGTGCCAGCAGCCCTTCACCGGCCTACGAGCAGTACTTC.

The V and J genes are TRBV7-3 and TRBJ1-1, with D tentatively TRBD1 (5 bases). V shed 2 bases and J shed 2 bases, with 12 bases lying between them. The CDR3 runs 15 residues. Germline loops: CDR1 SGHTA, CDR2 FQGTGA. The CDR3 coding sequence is TGTGCCAGCAGCTTATTCGCAGGGATAAACACTGAAGCTTTCTTT. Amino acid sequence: CASSLFAGINTEAFF.

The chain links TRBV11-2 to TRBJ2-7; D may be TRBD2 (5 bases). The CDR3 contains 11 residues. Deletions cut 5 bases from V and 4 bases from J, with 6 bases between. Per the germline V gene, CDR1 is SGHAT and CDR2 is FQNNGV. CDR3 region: CASSPGYEQYV. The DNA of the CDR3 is TGTGCCAGCAGCCCGGGATACGAGCAGTACGTC.

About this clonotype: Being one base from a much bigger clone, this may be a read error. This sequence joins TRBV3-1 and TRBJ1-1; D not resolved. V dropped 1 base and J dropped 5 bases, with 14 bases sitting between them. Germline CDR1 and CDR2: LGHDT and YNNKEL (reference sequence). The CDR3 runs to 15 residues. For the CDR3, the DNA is TGTGCCAGCAGCCAAGGAGTCGCCGCACGGACTGAAGCTTTCTTT. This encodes CASSQGVAARTEAFF.

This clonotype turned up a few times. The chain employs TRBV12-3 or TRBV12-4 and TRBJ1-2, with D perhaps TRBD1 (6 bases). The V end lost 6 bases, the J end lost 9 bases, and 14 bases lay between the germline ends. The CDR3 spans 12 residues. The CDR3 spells CASSDQDRRYTF. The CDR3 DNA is TGTGCCAGCAGCGACCAGGACAGACGCTACACCTTC.

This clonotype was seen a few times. Written as DNA, the CDR3 is TGCGCCAGCAGCTTGGGGGTGGATAGCAATCAGCCCCAGCATTTT. Protein: CASSLGVDSNQPQHF. The chain links TRBV5-1 to TRBJ1-5; D is unclear. The CDR3 is made up of 15 amino acids. CDR1 is SGHRS and CDR2 is YFSETQ in the germline V gene. Between the trimmed V and J ends, which lost 0 bases and 0 bases, there was a span of 7 bases.

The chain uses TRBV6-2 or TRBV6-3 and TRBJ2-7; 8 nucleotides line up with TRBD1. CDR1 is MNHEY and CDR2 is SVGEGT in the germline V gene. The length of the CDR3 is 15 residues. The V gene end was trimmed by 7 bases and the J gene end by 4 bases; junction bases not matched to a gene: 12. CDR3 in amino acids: CASTDPAGGQYEQYF. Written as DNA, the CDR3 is TGTGCCAGCACCGACCCAGCAGGGGGCCAATACGAGCAGTACTTC.

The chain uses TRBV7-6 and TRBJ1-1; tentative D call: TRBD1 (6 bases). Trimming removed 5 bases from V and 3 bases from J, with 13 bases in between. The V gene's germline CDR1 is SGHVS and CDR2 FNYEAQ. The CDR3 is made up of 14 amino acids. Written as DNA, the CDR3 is TGTGCCAGCAGCAGCACAGGGCTCGACACTGAAGCTTTCTTT. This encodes CASSSTGLDTEAFF.

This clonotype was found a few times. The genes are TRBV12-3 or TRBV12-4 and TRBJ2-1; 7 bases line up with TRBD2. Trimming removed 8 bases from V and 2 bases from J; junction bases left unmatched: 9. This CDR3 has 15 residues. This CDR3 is CASGRGDQTYNEQFF. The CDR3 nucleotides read TGTGCCAGCGGACGGGGGGACCAAACCTACAATGAGCAGTTCTTC.